Presented here are 13 T cell receptor beta chains from one specimen sequenced in a study of blood T cell repertoires in COVID-19. The assay was immunoSEQ multiplex PCR, and TCRdb's table has in-frame clones only and misses some. This sample has about 360,000 clones, with 65% to 85% found just once. The sample comprised peripheral blood. Receptor source: a man aged 25-45 years with active or convalescent COVID-19.

The rearrangement uses TRBV7-9 and TRBJ1-5; 11 bases fit TRBD1. Unmatched junction bases numbered 3, after V lost 4 bases and J lost 4 bases. Per germline, CDR1 SEHNR and CDR2 FQNEAQ (reference sequence). The CDR3 covers 15 residues. CDR3: CASSWGQGVNQPQHF. DNA for the CDR3: TGTGCCAGCAGCTGGGGACAGGGGGTTAATCAGCCCCAGCATTTT.

The CDR3 spells CARSLSDSRGARGGNQPQHF. CDR3 DNA: TGTGCCAGAAGCTTAAGTGATTCCAGGGGCGCCCGGGGGGGCAATCAGCCCCAGCATTTT. The V and J genes are TRBV7-5 and TRBJ1-5. TRBV7-5 is listed as a pseudogene. This CDR3 comprises 20 residues.

The chain is built from TRBV9 and TRBJ2-7; 8 bases match TRBD1. Germline CDR1 is SGDLS and CDR2 is YYNGEE. J lost 5 bases, V lost 0 bases, and 7 bases had no gene match. The CDR3 is 15 residues long. This CDR3 reads CASSVGFRGRDEQYF. The CDR3 nucleotides are TGTGCCAGCAGCGTAGGTTTCAGGGGGCGGGACGAGCAGTACTTC.

The CDR3 sequence: CASSPPGQVNQPQHF. CDR3 coding DNA: TGTGCCAGTAGTCCTCCGGGACAGGTAAATCAGCCCCAGCATTTT. The chain employs TRBV19 and TRBJ1-5; 8 bases are a match to TRBD1. Trimming at V came to 5 bases and at J to 4 bases, leaving 7 bases not matched to a gene. Germline V CDR1 and CDR2: LNHDA, SQIVND (reference sequence). This CDR3 region has 15 residues. The entire variable domain, with the rest obtained from reference TRBV19 and TRBJ1-5, is as follows: DGGITQSPKYLFRKEGQNVTLSCEQNLNHDAMYWYRQDPGQGLRLIYYSQIVNDFQKGDIAEGYSVSREKKESFPLTVTSAQKNPTAFYLCASSPPGQVNQPQHFGDGTRLSIL.

In nucleotides, the CDR3 is TGCGCCAGCAGCCAAGCCGACAGCTATCTTAGCAATCAGCCCCAGCATTTT. It yields the protein CASSQADSYLSNQPQHF. This rearrangement joins TRBV4-1 to TRBJ1-5, with D possibly being TRBD1 (5 bases). Trimming removed 1 base from V and 0 bases from J, with 13 bases in between. The length of the CDR3 is 17 residues. In germline, CDR1 is MGHRA, CDR2 YSYEKL.

This rearrangement joins TRBV18 to TRBJ1-2; D is undetermined. The CDR3 covers 16 residues. Germline V gene data show CDR1 as KGHSH and CDR2 as LQKENI. V lost 4 bases, J lost 8 bases, and 23 bases lay in between. CDR3: CASSLNPGSSPGGYTF. The CDR3 DNA reads as TGTGCCAGCTCACTAAACCCCGGGAGCTCACCCGGGGGCTACACCTTC.

This clone was recorded only once. The chain is built from TRBV24-1 and TRBJ2-7; D gene unclear. In germline, CDR1 is KGHDR, CDR2 SFDVKD. The ends were cut back, 5 bases at V and 5 bases at J, with 6 bases in the middle. The CDR3 is made up of 11 amino acids. DNA of the CDR3: TGTGCCACCAGTGGAGAGAACGAGCAGTACTTC. Its protein product is CATSGENEQYF.

The chain carries TRBV6-5 and TRBJ2-7; 11 nucleotides align to TRBD1. The CDR3 length is 13 residues. Trimming at V came to 11 bases and at J to 2 bases, leaving 5 bases not matched to a gene. Germline-derived CDR1 and CDR2 are MNHEY and SVGAGI. The DNA for the CDR3 is TGTGCCTGCCGGGACAGGGGGGCCTACGAGCAGTACTTC. It yields the protein CACRDRGAYEQYF.

The chain combines TRBV2 with TRBJ2-3, with 10 bases that match TRBD2. Germline V gene sequence: CDR1 SNHLY, CDR2 FYNNEI. V lost 0 bases to trimming and J lost 5 bases; unmatched junction nucleotides: 17. The CDR3 loop spans 20 amino acids. CDR3 sequence reads: CASSEASGLAGATRGDTQYF. The CDR3 DNA reads TGTGCCAGCAGTGAAGCGTCAGGGCTAGCGGGGGCTACCAGGGGAGATACGCAGTATTTT.

The chain carries TRBV7-2 and TRBJ2-7; TRBD2 agrees at 7 bases. With V trimmed by 5 bases and J by 4 bases, 11 bases remained unmatched. Germline loops: CDR1 SGHTA, CDR2 FQGNSA. The CDR3 is 15 residues long. CDR3: CASSPRDGGIYEQYF. The CDR3 DNA reads as TGTGCCAGCAGCCCCCGGGACGGGGGGATATACGAGCAGTACTTC.

The chain has TRBV6-2 or TRBV6-3 and TRBJ2-7; 10 positions match TRBD1. The germline V gene has CDR1 MNHEY and CDR2 SVGEGT. V was pared by 5 bases and J by 4 bases, with 11 bases of the junction left unmatched. CDR3 length: 16 residues. The CDR3 is CASSHRRQGAKYEQYF. For the CDR3, the DNA is TGTGCCAGCAGTCACCGCCGACAGGGGGCGAAATACGAGCAGTACTTC.

CDR3 residues: CASSQDSGVRGGYTF. Written as DNA, the CDR3 is TGTGCCAGCAGCCAAGATTCAGGGGTAAGGGGTGGCTACACCTTC. The V gene is TRBV3-1 (or the pseudogene TRBV3-2), the J gene TRBJ1-2; tentatively, D is TRBD1 (6 bases). The CDR3 length is 15 residues. CDR1 and CDR2 (germline): LGHDT, YNNKEL (reference sequence). The germline V and J ends were trimmed by 0 bases and 7 bases, with 15 bases remaining between them.

The rearrangement uses TRBV10-2 and TRBJ2-7; D unclear. Trimming took off 2 bases at V and 3 bases at J, with 11 bases between the two ends. The CDR3 length is 14 residues. The germline V gene encodes CDR1 WSHSY and CDR2 SAAADI. CDR3 in DNA: TGCGCCAGCAGTGAGCCGGAGCCCTTCTACGAGCAGTACTTC. This gives the protein CASSEPEPFYEQYF.